This T cell receptor beta chain was retrieved from a study of blood T cell repertoires in COVID-19. The V segment lost 3 bases and the J segment 1 base; nucleotides outside the gene matches: 5. Germline V gene lookup returns CDR1 GTSNPN and CDR2 SVGIG (reference sequence). The CDR3 runs to 15 residues. Libraries were prepared by immunoSEQ multiplex PCR; TCRdb keeps only in-frame clonotypes and omits some of them. The sample has 250,000 to 350,000 clones, about nine tenths seen once. The rearrangement links TRBV30 to TRBJ2-2; 7 nucleotides line up with TRBD1. This TCR came from a woman aged 50 to 60 with COVID-19, enrolled during active disease. Sequencing was done on a sample of peripheral blood. The CDR3 region is CAWSAWTGNTGELFF. Written as DNA, the CDR3 is TGTGCCTGGAGCGCCTGGACAGGGAACACCGGGGAGCTGTTTTTT. The full variable domain, with the rest looked up from reference TRBV30 and TRBJ2-2, is SQTIHQWPATLVQPVGSPLSLECTVEGTSNPNLYWYRQAAGRGLQLLFYSVGIGQISSEVPQNLSASRPQDRQFILSSKKLLLSDSGFYLCAWSAWTGNTGELFFGEGSRLTVL.